The 30 T cell receptor beta chains below all came from one sample that was sequenced in a study of spatial heterogeneity in lung cancer (dated by TCRdb to between 2018 and 2021). The library was prepared using 5' RACE. The listed sequencing device is NextSeq 500. TCRdb's own reprocessing of the public reads used fastp at Q25 and MiXCR and kept productive beta chains. Every entry covers one CDR3 protein and lists the most common genes and DNA from its rows. The sample data list roughly 120,000 distinct CDR3 sequences, and approximately 12% of these were observed just once. The ten largest clones add up to roughly 17% of the sample. The time point tag for this specimen amounts to: blood at routine non-recurrence follow-up after resection. Without any cell sorting, TCR sequencing was performed on whole RNA extracted either from tumor and nontumor lung tissue or from cryopreserved PBMC samples. The input for sequencing was PBMCs, taken at follow-up. These receptors came from a male donor with early-stage non-small cell lung cancer.

This clonotype was seen at least ten times. V is TRBV6-5 and J is TRBJ2-1; D may be TRBD2 (6 bases). Per the germline V gene, CDR1 is MNHEY and CDR2 is SVGAGI. The germline V and J ends were trimmed by 4 bases and 14 bases, with 12 bases remaining between them. CDR3 size: 11 residues. DNA for the CDR3: TGTGCCAGCAGTTCGCCCCGCGGGGAGTTCTTC. Amino acid sequence: CASSSPRGEFF.

This clonotype was counted ten times or more. V is TRBV19 and J is TRBJ2-3, with D tentatively TRBD1 or TRBD2 (5 bases each). Germline assignment: CDR1 LNHDA and CDR2 SQIVND (reference sequence). The CDR3 runs to 14 residues. Trimming took off 6 bases at V and 4 bases at J, with 14 bases between the two ends. CDR3 nucleotide sequence: TGTGCCAGTAGGAGGGCAGGGACCGCAGATACGCAGTATTTT. It codes for CASRRAGTADTQYF.

Notes on this clonotype: A read error may account for a junction end that differs from germline. The chain has TRBV11-3 and TRBJ2-7; possibly TRBD1 or TRBD2 for D (5 bases each). The CDR3 contains 16 residues. The germline V gene encodes CDR1 SGHNT and CDR2 YENEEA. The chain's CDR3 is CASSGRELSSYYEQYF. The CDR3 coding sequence is TGTGCAAGCAGCGGCAGGGAACTGTCTAGCTACTACGAGCAGTACTTC. The full variable domain, with the rest looked up from reference TRBV11-3 and TRBJ2-7, is EAGVVQSPRYKIIEKKQPVAFWCNPISGHNTLYWYLQNLGQGPELLIRYENEEAVDDSQLPKDRFSAERLKGVDSTLKIQPAELGDSAVYLCASSGRELSSYYEQYFGPGTRLTVT.

V and J are TRBV28 and TRBJ2-5, with TRBD2 matching 15 bases. J lost 2 bases, V lost 5 bases, and 6 bases had no gene match. This CDR3 region has 17 residues. CDR1 MDHEN and CDR2 SYDVKM come from the germline V gene. The CDR3 loop reads CASSPWTSGGDQETQYF. In nucleotides, the CDR3 is TGTGCCAGCAGTCCGTGGACTAGCGGGGGGGATCAAGAGACCCAGTACTTC.

This chain connects TRBV29-1 to TRBJ2-1; D not certain. The CDR3 is 14 amino acids. CDR1 and CDR2 (germline): SQVTM, ANQGSEA. Trimming shortened V by 6 bases and J by 2 bases, and 14 bases separated the two germline ends. CDR3 protein: CSVPAPLTYNEQFF. CDR3 nucleotide sequence: TGCAGCGTCCCCGCTCCACTTACCTACAATGAGCAGTTCTTC.

This clonotype occurred many times. This chain links TRBV28 with TRBJ1-5; 9 bases fit TRBD1. The junction had 4 bases not matched to a gene; V was cut back by 6 bases and J by 7 bases. This CDR3 spans 13 amino acids. Per germline, CDR1 MDHEN and CDR2 SYDVKM. CDR3 coding DNA: TGTGCCAGCAGCACAGGGGGCCGGCAGCCCCAGCATTTT. Residues: CASSTGGRQPQHF.

In DNA, the CDR3 is TGTGCCATCGGGGCCAGGAGAACCGGGGAGCTGTTTTTT. Translated: CAIGARRTGELFF. This sequence joins TRBV10-3 and TRBJ2-2; D possibly corresponds to TRBD1 (5 bases). V was cut by 8 bases and J by 5 bases, with 12 bases left in between. The CDR3 contains 13 residues. The germline CDR1 and CDR2 sequences are ENHRY and SYGVKD.

This clonotype has more than one count but fewer than ten. In DNA, the CDR3 is TGTGCCAGCAGTTTATTGAGGGTTCAAAGGGGTGAAAAACTGTTTTTT. This sequence encodes CASSLLRVQRGEKLFF. J is TRBJ1-4 and V is TRBV12-3 or TRBV12-4, with D possibly matching TRBD1 (5 bases). This CDR3 has 16 amino acids. Trimming removed 2 bases at V and 7 bases at J, with 17 bases between.

This clonotype was detected a few times. The chain employs TRBV4-1 and TRBJ2-3, with 12 bases matching TRBD2. In germline, CDR1 is MGHRA, CDR2 YSYEKL. This CDR3 has 18 residues. Losses at the gene ends were 3 bases for V and 3 bases for J; bases not matched to a gene: 10. This CDR3 reads CASSHLSGGTSGTDTQYF. CDR3 nucleotide sequence: TGCGCCAGCAGCCACCTCTCGGGAGGGACTAGCGGGACAGATACGCAGTATTTT.

This clonotype was recorded at least ten times. This chain connects TRBV20-1 to TRBJ2-3; no firm D call. Germline V lookup: CDR1 DFQATT, CDR2 SNEGSKA (reference sequence). V was trimmed by 3 bases and J by 2 bases, leaving 12 bases between them. CDR3 length: 14 amino acids. CDR3 in amino acids: CSASSVRATDTQYF. The CDR3 bases are TGCAGTGCTAGCTCCGTTCGAGCCACAGATACGCAGTATTTT.

The chain is built from TRBV5-5 and TRBJ2-1; 7 nucleotides align to TRBD2. Germline V gene sequence: CDR1 SGHKS, CDR2 YYEKEE (reference sequence). The CDR3 contains 13 residues. V lost 4 bases to trimming and J lost 9 bases; unmatched junction nucleotides: 7. The CDR3 reads CASSLWGGGEQFF. The CDR3 DNA reads as TGTGCCAGCAGCCTCTGGGGCGGGGGTGAGCAGTTCTTC. Full variable domain (outside the CDR3, taken from reference TRBV5-5 and TRBJ2-1): DAGVTQSPTHLIKTRGQQVTLRCSPISGHKSVSWYQQVLGQGPQFIFQYYEKEERGRGNFPDRFSARQFPNYSSELNVNALLLGDSALYLCASSLWGGGEQFFGPGTRLTVL.

This clonotype was detected a few times. The chain is built from TRBV6-6 and TRBJ2-5; TRBD1 matches at 10 bases. Looked up from germline, CDR1 is MNHNY and CDR2 is SVGAGI (reference sequence). The ends lost 4 bases at V and 8 bases at J; junction bases unmatched: 4. The CDR3 runs to 13 residues. The CDR3 is CASSLRQGATQYF. In DNA, the CDR3 is TGTGCCAGCAGTTTACGACAGGGGGCTACCCAGTACTTC.

This clonotype was detected a few times. J is TRBJ2-7 and V is TRBV7-9; 7 nucleotides line up with TRBD2. V lost 5 bases, J lost 2 bases, and 3 bases stayed unmatched. CDR1 SEHNR and CDR2 FQNEAQ come from the germline V gene (reference sequence). This CDR3 region has 13 residues. CDR3 in DNA: TGTGCCAGCAGCCCACTAGCGACCTACGAGCAGTACTTC. This codes for CASSPLATYEQYF.

CDR3 in amino acids: CASSEALRHMAAFF. The CDR3, as DNA: TGTGCCAGCAGTGAAGCGCTTCGTCATATGGCAGCTTTCTTT. This chain connects TRBV2 to TRBJ1-1; unclear D gene. Germline lookup yields CDR1 SNHLY and CDR2 FYNNEI. The CDR3 is 14 residues long. V was trimmed by 0 bases and J by 10 bases, leaving 15 bases between them.

This clonotype was counted only a few times. The rearrangement links TRBV9 to TRBJ2-1; 9 bases map to TRBD2. CDR1 is SGDLS, CDR2 YYNGEE, per germline. V was clipped by 7 bases and J by 4 bases; unmatched bases: 6. The CDR3 has 14 amino acids. For the CDR3, the DNA is TGTGCCAGCTGTAGCGGGGGCCATTACAATGAGCAGTTCTTC. Translating it yields CASCSGGHYNEQFF. Based on the CDR3 plus reference TRBV9 and TRBJ2-1, the full variable domain is DSGVTQTPKHLITATGQRVTLRCSPRSGDLSVYWYQQSLDQGLQFLIQYYNGEERAKGNILERFSAQQFPDLHSELNLSSLELGDSALYFCASCSGGHYNEQFFGPGTRLTVL.

This chain links TRBV5-6 with TRBJ2-2; D gene ambiguous. V lost 4 bases and J 5 bases, leaving 15 bases between the germline ends. This CDR3 region has 15 residues. Germline V lookup: CDR1 SGHDT, CDR2 YYEEEE. The CDR3, as DNA: TGTGCCAGCAGCCCTCCGTTACCAAGGACCGGGGAGCTGTTTTTT. This translates into CASSPPLPRTGELFF.

This clonotype was counted at least ten times. This CDR3 is CASSPRQGGQPQHF. The CDR3 bases are TGTGCCAGCAGCCCGCGACAGGGAGGGCAGCCCCAGCATTTT. The chain carries TRBV9 and TRBJ1-5; 7 bases fit TRBD1. V trimming: 4 bases; J trimming: 7 bases; junction bases outside the gene matches: 8. The CDR3 runs 14 residues. The V gene's germline CDR1 is SGDLS and CDR2 YYNGEE.

This clonotype was counted at least ten times. This rearrangement joins TRBV5-1 to TRBJ1-1; D may be TRBD1 (6 bases). CDR3 length: 14 residues. The V end lost 3 bases, the J end lost 4 bases, and 13 bases lay between the germline ends. Germline CDR1 reads SGHRS; CDR2 reads YFSETQ. The CDR3 spells CASSSGTSSTEAFF. In DNA form, the CDR3 reads TGCGCCAGCAGCTCCGGGACAAGCTCCACTGAAGCTTTCTTT.

In its sample, this clonotype was seen a few times. The gene calls are TRBV7-2 and TRBJ2-1; TRBD2 agrees at 7 bases. Germline V CDR1 and CDR2: SGHTA, FQGNSA. After removal of 2 bases from V and 9 bases from J, the junction contained 7 bases not matched to a gene. This CDR3 contains 14 residues. This CDR3 is CASSLSTSDSEQFF. DNA of the CDR3: TGTGCCAGCAGCTTAAGTACTAGCGATAGTGAGCAGTTCTTC.

This clonotype was detected a few times. CDR3 sequence reads: CASRRALRPLPYQETQYF. In nucleotides, the CDR3 is TGTGCCAGCAGACGGGCCCTACGACCACTACCGTACCAAGAGACCCAGTACTTC. The chain combines TRBV27 with TRBJ2-5; D remains ambiguous. The CDR3 is 18 residues long. V dropped 6 bases and J dropped 0 bases, with 23 bases sitting between them. The germline V gene has CDR1 MNHEY and CDR2 SMNVEV (reference sequence).

The chain combines TRBV14 with TRBJ2-1; unclear D gene. The CDR3 length is 12 residues. The germline V and J ends were trimmed by 3 bases and 7 bases, with 7 bases remaining between them. The V gene's germline CDR1 is SGHDN and CDR2 FVKESK. CDR3 nucleotide sequence: TGTGCCAGCAGCCAGTTTAGAAATGAGCAGTTCTTC. Its protein product is CASSQFRNEQFF. The full variable domain, rest sourced from reference TRBV14 and TRBJ2-1, is EAGVTQFPSHSVIEKGQTVTLRCDPISGHDNLYWYRRVMGKEIKFLLHFVKESKQDESGMPNNRFLAERTGGTYSTLKVQPAELEDSGVYFCASSQFRNEQFFGPGTRLTVL.

The chain couples TRBV12-3 or TRBV12-4 to TRBJ2-5; 10 bases match TRBD2. The CDR3 is made up of 15 amino acids. Trimming took 6 bases from V and 5 from J; bases not matched to a gene: 9. CDR3 coding DNA: TGTGCCAGCAGGACAGCGGGGGGGCCCCAGGAGACCCAGTACTTC. It translates to CASRTAGGPQETQYF.

The chain carries TRBV6-2 or TRBV6-3 and TRBJ2-2, with TRBD1 matching over 7 bases. CDR3 length: 13 amino acids. Germline V gene sequence: CDR1 MNHEY, CDR2 SVGEGT. Unmatched junction bases numbered 3, after V lost 4 bases and J lost 7 bases. The CDR3 spells CASSFQGVGELFF. The CDR3 DNA reads as TGTGCCAGCAGTTTCCAGGGGGTCGGGGAGCTGTTTTTT.

This clonotype was seen only a few times. V usage is TRBV19 and J usage is TRBJ2-7; a possible D gene is TRBD1 (5 bases). Germline V gene data show CDR1 as LNHDA and CDR2 as SQIVND (reference sequence). Trimming took off 4 bases at V and 1 base at J, with 14 bases between the two ends. This CDR3 contains 15 residues. The DNA of the CDR3 is TGTGCCAGTAGTACCCAAGGGTCAGGGTCCTACGAGCAGTACTTC. Translating it yields CASSTQGSGSYEQYF.

This sequence joins TRBV24-1 and TRBJ1-2; 11 nucleotides line up with TRBD1. V was pared by 3 bases and J by 8 bases, with 10 bases of the junction left unmatched. Germline CDR1 reads KGHDR; CDR2 reads SFDVKD. This CDR3 spans 16 amino acids. The CDR3 is CATSDGWTGGAGGYTF. CDR3 coding DNA: TGTGCCACCAGTGATGGCTGGACAGGGGGCGCGGGAGGCTACACCTTC.

This clonotype showed up many times. The J gene is TRBJ2-1, the V gene TRBV20-1; 9 bases fit TRBD1. The V and J ends lost 6 bases and 8 bases, in that order; junction bases with no gene match: 14. CDR1 and CDR2 (germline): DFQATT, SNEGSKA (reference sequence). There are 15 residues in the CDR3. The CDR3 DNA follows: TGCAGTGCCCAAGGCCGGGACAGGGTCATCGATGAGCAGTTCTTC. It translates to CSAQGRDRVIDEQFF.

This clonotype was counted a few times. The chain recombines TRBV12-3 or TRBV12-4 with TRBJ1-1, with D possibly matching TRBD1 (5 bases). CDR3 length equals 14 residues. V was shortened by 3 bases and J by 5 bases, with 13 bases between the two germline ends. The CDR3 region is CASSLGSGVTEAFF. CDR3 nucleotides: TGTGCCAGCAGTTTGGGGTCGGGGGTAACTGAAGCTTTCTTT.

For this clonotype: Possible read error: a much larger clone is one base away. The chain has TRBV6-5 and TRBJ2-7; D is undetermined. The CDR3 is made up of 15 amino acids. Germline CDR1 reads MNHEY; CDR2 reads SVGAGI. CDR3 sequence (DNA): TGTGTCAGCAGTTCCAGGAGCCTGGATTCCTACGAGCAGTACTTC. It is translated as CVSSSRSLDSYEQYF.

This clonotype was counted at least ten times. CDR3 bases: TGCGCCAGCAGCTATGACAGGGCTGGGGCCAACGTCCTGACTTTC. Protein: CASSYDRAGANVLTF. The chain employs TRBV5-1 and TRBJ2-6, with 7 bases that match TRBD1. This CDR3 is built from 15 residues. Unmatched junction bases numbered 2, after V lost 3 bases and J lost 2 bases. The germline CDR1 and CDR2 sequences are SGHRS and YFSETQ. Drawing the rest from reference TRBV5-1 and TRBJ2-6, the complete variable domain is KAGVTQTPRYLIKTRGQQVTLSCSPISGHRSVSWYQQTPGQGLQFLFEYFSETQRNKGNFPGRFSGRQFSNSRSEMNVSTLELGDSALYLCASSYDRAGANVLTFGAGSRLTVL.

The chain has TRBV6-1 and TRBJ2-2; either TRBD1 or TRBD2 may fit D (5 bases each). The CDR3 is 14 residues long. V was shortened by 2 bases and J by 7 bases, with 11 bases between the two germline ends. Germline CDR1 is MNHNS and CDR2 is SASEGT. The CDR3 DNA reads TGTGCCAGCAGTGAAATGGGGGTGGACGGGGAGCTGTTTTTT. Its protein is CASSEMGVDGELFF.